The 16 T cell receptor beta chains below all came from one sample that was sequenced in a study of shared clonotypes between healthy human individuals. TCRdb's table, derived via immunoSEQ multiplex PCR, lists solely in-frame clones and lacks some. Of under 1,100,000 clones in the sample, about 77% were seen once. Sequencing used memory CD4+ T cells sorted from blood. The subset was: CD45RA-negative fraction. All receptors derive from a man aged 18 to 30 in good health.

The chain is built from TRBV6-6 and TRBJ2-1; TRBD2 agrees at 9 bases. The junction had 6 bases not matched to a gene; V was cut back by 4 bases and J by 8 bases. This CDR3 is built from 14 residues. Germline-derived CDR1 and CDR2 are MNHNY and SVGAGI (reference sequence). CDR3 nucleotides: TGTGCCAGCAGTTCCGGGACTAGCTTCTATGAGCAGTTCTTC. Protein: CASSSGTSFYEQFF.

The rearrangement links TRBV25-1 to TRBJ2-7; D remains ambiguous. The CDR3 is made up of 14 amino acids. V lost 3 bases and J lost 6, with 15 bases in between. The germline V gene encodes CDR1 MGHDK and CDR2 SYGVNS. The CDR3 nucleotides read TGTGCCAGCAGTGATATTGGCACAAGTTCCGAGCAGTACTTC. Translation gives CASSDIGTSSEQYF.

With regard to this clone: The same CDR3 can be traced to other DNA sequences in this sample. This sequence joins TRBV5-1 and TRBJ2-5, with unresolved D. Trimming shortened V by 0 bases and J by 5 bases, and 8 bases separated the two germline ends. The CDR3 loop spans 13 amino acids. The germline CDR1 and CDR2 sequences are SGHRS and YFSETQ. The CDR3: CASSLGVGETQYF. CDR3 in DNA: TGCGCCAGCAGCTTGGGAGTAGGTGAGACCCAGTACTTC. The full variable domain, its missing parts supplied by reference TRBV5-1 and TRBJ2-5, is KAGVTQTPRYLIKTRGQQVTLSCSPISGHRSVSWYQQTPGQGLQFLFEYFSETQRNKGNFPGRFSGRQFSNSRSEMNVSTLELGDSALYLCASSLGVGETQYFGPGTRLLVL.

The rearrangement links TRBV6-5 to TRBJ1-1, with D possibly TRBD1 on 5 matching bases. The CDR3 spans 13 residues. Germline V gene lookup returns CDR1 MNHEY and CDR2 SVGAGI. The germline V and J ends were trimmed by 2 bases and 4 bases, with 8 bases remaining between them. CDR3 DNA sequence: TGTGCCAGCAGTTACCAAGGGGTCACTGAAGCTTTCTTT. This codes for CASSYQGVTEAFF.

Points on this clone: This CDR3 is also generated by other DNA sequences in the sample. CDR3 coding DNA: TGTGCCAGCAGCCAAGATGGCGCGGGAGGGGGGGCAGATACGCAGTATTTT. Protein sequence: CASSQDGAGGGADTQYF. The V gene is TRBV4-2, the J gene TRBJ2-3; the match to TRBD2 covers 9 bases. The V gene's germline CDR1 is LGHNA and CDR2 YNFKEQ. CDR3 length equals 17 residues. Trimming took 0 bases from V and 4 from J; bases not matched to a gene: 8.

The gene calls are TRBV30 and TRBJ1-6; 8 bases agree with TRBD1. Germline V CDR1 and CDR2: GTSNPN, SVGIG (reference sequence). CDR3 length equals 14 residues. V was pared by 1 base and J by 10 bases, with 6 bases of the junction left unmatched. CDR3 nucleotides: TGTGCCTGGAGTGCAATACAGGGGGAGTCACCCCTCCACTTT. Protein sequence: CAWSAIQGESPLHF.

The CDR3 region is CASSLWPAGDGGELFF. The CDR3 DNA reads TGTGCCAGCAGCTTATGGCCAGCGGGAGATGGCGGGGAGCTGTTTTTT. The chain joins TRBV7-2 to TRBJ2-2, with 8 bases fitting TRBD2. This CDR3 region has 16 residues. J gave up 7 bases and V 2 bases, and 9 bases lay outside the gene matches. Germline V lookup: CDR1 SGHTA, CDR2 FQGNSA.

The chain joins TRBV28 to TRBJ2-7; D is tentatively TRBD1 or TRBD2 (5 bases each). The germline V gene encodes CDR1 MDHEN and CDR2 SYDVKM. This CDR3 is 16 amino acids long. V was cut by 3 bases and J by 2 bases, with 17 bases left in between. Here the CDR3 DNA reads TGTGCCAGCAGTTTGCCCCCGGAGTCGGGGCCCTACGAGCAGTACTTC. Translated: CASSLPPESGPYEQYF.

The chain links TRBV11-2 to TRBJ1-1; a possible D gene is TRBD1 (5 bases). This CDR3 is built from 15 residues. V dropped 0 bases and J dropped 5 bases, with 13 bases sitting between them. Germline loops: CDR1 SGHAT, CDR2 FQNNGV. CDR3 in DNA: TGTGCCAGCAGCTTAGAGTCGGGGGGAGGTACTGAAGCTTTCTTT. Translation gives CASSLESGGGTEAFF.

This clone was counted between two and nine times. The gene calls are TRBV25-1 and TRBJ1-1; D may be TRBD1 (5 bases). V was pared by 5 bases and J by 4 bases, with 8 bases between. The CDR3 runs to 12 residues. CDR1 is MGHDK and CDR2 is SYGVNS in the germline V gene. This CDR3 reads CASSYGGTEAFF. CDR3 sequence (DNA): TGTGCCAGCAGTTACGGGGGCACTGAAGCTTTCTTT.

CDR3 coding DNA: TGTGCCAGCAGTTACCTACGGGGGAATACGCAGTATTTT. Its protein product is CASSYLRGNTQYF. The rearrangement links TRBV6-5 to TRBJ2-3, with a weak D call TRBD2 (6 bases). Germline V CDR1 and CDR2: MNHEY, SVGAGI. The CDR3 consists of 13 residues. The germline V and J ends were trimmed by 2 bases and 7 bases, with 10 bases remaining between them.

The gene calls are TRBV5-6 and TRBJ1-4, with TRBD1 matching over 10 bases. Germline CDR1 reads SGHDT; CDR2 reads YYEEEE. CDR3 length: 15 residues. V lost 2 bases and J lost 7; bases outside the gene matches: 5. CDR3 protein: CASSLIDRGLEKLFF. CDR3 DNA: TGTGCCAGCAGCTTAATTGACAGGGGGCTTGAAAAACTGTTTTTT. The full variable domain, rest sourced from reference TRBV5-6 and TRBJ1-4, is DAGVTQSPTHLIKTRGQQVTLRCSPKSGHDTVSWYQQALGQGPQFIFQYYEEEERQRGNFPDRFSGHQFPNYSSELNVNALLLGDSALYLCASSLIDRGLEKLFFGSGTQLSVL.

The V call is TRBV5-1, the J call TRBJ2-2, with 10 bases matching TRBD1. The germline CDR1 and CDR2 sequences are SGHRS and YFSETQ. CDR3 length: 17 residues. V shed 2 bases and J 5 bases; nucleotides not matched to a gene: 9. The CDR3 protein is CASSFQPGQGPTGELFF. CDR3 DNA: TGCGCCAGCAGCTTCCAACCGGGACAGGGGCCAACCGGGGAGCTGTTTTTT.

The rearrangement uses TRBV4-1 and TRBJ2-1; 9 nucleotides line up with TRBD2. Unmatched junction bases numbered 5, after V lost 2 bases and J lost 6 bases. CDR1 is MGHRA, CDR2 YSYEKL, per germline. The CDR3 is made up of 15 amino acids. CDR3 protein: CASSQMGLAPNEQFF. DNA of the CDR3: TGCGCCAGCAGCCAAATGGGACTAGCTCCCAATGAGCAGTTCTTC.

Only a few counts were recorded for this clone. This same CDR3 is encoded by further DNA sequences in the sample. The CDR3 nucleotides are TGTGCCTGGAGTGCGGGGGGCTACGAGCAGTACTTC. Its translation: CAWSAGGYEQYF. The J gene is TRBJ2-7, the V gene TRBV30; 7 positions agree with TRBD2. This CDR3 has 12 residues. V lost 1 base, J lost 3 bases, and 0 bases stayed unmatched. Germline loops: CDR1 GTSNPN, CDR2 SVGIG (reference sequence).

The chain joins TRBV15 to TRBJ2-5, with TRBD1 matching over 9 bases. This CDR3 is 12 amino acids long. CDR1 and CDR2 from the germline V gene are LNHNV and YYDKDF (reference sequence). The V gene end was trimmed by 9 bases and the J gene end by 7 bases; junction bases not matched to a gene: 6. This chain's CDR3 is CATEQGAGTQYF. CDR3 DNA: TGTGCCACTGAACAGGGGGCTGGGACCCAGTACTTC.